This T cell receptor beta chain was sequenced during a study of control samples from healthy donors and cancer patients. The repertoire was sequenced with immunoSEQ multiplex PCR; TCRdb's copy has only in-frame clones and lacks some. The table lists around 170,000 clones, 90% of them singletons. V was clipped by 10 bases and J by 3 bases; unmatched bases: 7. This CDR3 comprises 14 residues. Germline V gene data show CDR1 as KGHDR and CDR2 as SFDVKD. The TCR sequence derives from a woman aged 50 to 60 in good health. The genes are TRBV24-1 and TRBJ1-4, with 7 bases lining up with TRBD1. The sequenced material came from blood. In DNA form, the CDR3 reads TGTGCCACATCGGAGGGGGCCCCTAATGAAAAACTGTTTTTT. Its translation: CATSEGAPNEKLFF.